Listed below are T cell receptor beta chains from one sample, sequenced in a study of shared clonotypes between healthy human individuals. Profiled with immunoSEQ multiplex PCR; TCRdb holds only in-frame clones, not every one. The sample has hundreds of thousands of clones, about 96% seen once. Material: naive CD4+ T cells sorted from blood. The receptors were gathered from a woman aged 25 to 45 in good health. Both conserved end residues are part of each CDR3. The D gene is left open where the match is weak. The listing skips clone size in some rows; elsewhere it reads once, few, many or a size class.

abundance	d_gene	v_gene	j_gene	CDR3nt	CDR3aa
.	.	TRBV28	TRBJ2-5	TGTGCCAGCAGTCCAGCCCAAGAGACCCAGTACTTC	CASSPAQETQYF
.	.	TRBV4-1	TRBJ2-1	TGCGCCAGCAGCCAAGAGGGAAAGCAGTTCTTC	CASSQEGKQFF
.	.	TRBV29-1	TRBJ2-1	TGCAGCGTTCAATGGAGCGGAACCTACAATGAGCAGTTCTTC	CSVQWSGTYNEQFF
once	.	TRBV7-9	TRBJ2-2	TGTGCCAGCAGCTTAGCGGGAGTTTTAACCGGGGAGCTGTTTTTT	CASSLAGVLTGELFF
.	.	TRBV6-5	TRBJ2-7	TGTGCCAGCAGTTACTCACCCGGGAGCTACGAGCAGTACTTC	CASSYSPGSYEQYF
.	TRBD2	TRBV29-1	TRBJ2-1	TGCAGCGTTGAAGCCAGACTAGCGCACAATGAGCAGTTCTTC	CSVEARLAHNEQFF
.	.	TRBV11-3	TRBJ1-1	TGTGCCAGCAGCCTCGAAGAAGGAACTGAAGCTTTCTTT	CASSLEEGTEAFF
.	.	TRBV9	TRBJ1-1	TGTGCCAGCAGCGAGACACCCGGGCCGCTGAACACTGAAGCTTTCTTT	CASSETPGPLNTEAFF
.	.	TRBV7-9	TRBJ2-3	TGTGCCAGCAGCTACTCCGGGACGGGAGATACGCAGTATTTT	CASSYSGTGDTQYF
.	.	TRBV5-8	TRBJ2-5	TGTGCCAGCAGCTTCGGCAGGGGCCTTCAAGAGACCCAGTACTTC	CASSFGRGLQETQYF
.	TRBD2	TRBV5-1	TRBJ2-5	TGCGCCAGCAGCCTTACCCTAGCGGGGGCGGAGACCCAGTACTTC	CASSLTLAGAETQYF
.	.	TRBV6-5	TRBJ1-2	TGTGCCAGCATCAAGGGCCCTCTAAGTGGCTACACCTTC	CASIKGPLSGYTF
few	.	TRBV10-3	TRBJ1-5	TGTGCCATCAGTGATGGTAGCAATCAGCCCCAGCATTTT	CAISDGSNQPQHF
.	TRBD2	TRBV28	TRBJ2-1	TGTGCCAGCAGCCCTCTAGCGGGAGGATACAATGAGCAGTTCTTC	CASSPLAGGYNEQFF
.	.	TRBV19	TRBJ1-1	TGTGCCAGTAGTATAGCCAATAGGGACTTTGTAACTGAAGCTTTCTTT	CASSIANRDFVTEAFF
.	TRBD2	TRBV5-1	TRBJ2-1	TGCGCCAGCAGCTTGGGGTTTAGCGGGAGCTTCTACAATGAGCAGTTCTTC	CASSLGFSGSFYNEQFF
.	TRBD1	TRBV7-2	TRBJ1-2	TGTGCCAGCAGCCCCGGGTTAGGGGGCAGGGGCTACACCTTC	CASSPGLGGRGYTF
.	.	TRBV20-1	TRBJ2-5	TGCAGTGCTACAGGGTACGAGACCCAGTACTTC	CSATGYETQYF
.	TRBD2	TRBV29-1	TRBJ2-1	TGCAGCGTTAGGACTAGCGGGCCAATTTATTCCTACAATGAGCAGTTCTTC	CSVRTSGPIYSYNEQFF
.	.	TRBV5-5	TRBJ1-5	TGTGCCAGCAGTATGGACAGCAATAGCAATCAGCCCCAGCATTTT	CASSMDSNSNQPQHF
.	.	TRBV7-8	TRBJ2-7	TGTGCCAGCAGCTCGCCGCGAGGTTCCTACGAGCAGTACTTC	CASSSPRGSYEQYF
.	TRBD2	TRBV28	TRBJ2-7	TGTGCCAGCAGTCCCACTAGCGCTCCTTCAGGAGAGCAGTACTTC	CASSPTSAPSGEQYF
.	.	TRBV4-1	TRBJ1-5	TGCGCCAGCAGCCAAGATCTCAGTATGTCCGGCAATCAGCCCCAGCATTTT	CASSQDLSMSGNQPQHF
once	.	TRBV9	TRBJ1-1	TGTGCCAGCAGCGTAATCTCGGCGGCAGCGATGAACACTGAAGCTTTCTTT	CASSVISAAAMNTEAFF
.	TRBD1	TRBV6-6	TRBJ1-1	TGTGCCAGCAGACAGGGGGCTACGAACACTGAAGCTTTCTTT	CASRQGATNTEAFF
.	TRBD2	TRBV11-2	TRBJ2-7	TGTGCCAGCAGCTTCGGGACTAGCGGGACCTACGAGCAGTACTTC	CASSFGTSGTYEQYF
.	.	TRBV5-4	TRBJ2-5	TGTGCCAGCAGCCAGAAAGACACACAAGAGACCCAGTACTTC	CASSQKDTQETQYF
.	.	TRBV5-1	TRBJ1-2	TGCGCCAGCAGCTTGGGCGAGAGGGCGAGGTATGGCTACACCTTC	CASSLGERARYGYTF
.	.	TRBV9	TRBJ2-2	TGTGCCAGCAGCGGCCAACTTGTTTCGAACACCGGGGAGCTGTTTTTT	CASSGQLVSNTGELFF
.	.	TRBV6-1	TRBJ1-4	TGTGCCAGCAGGGGGGAGGGAGAAAAACTGTTTTTT	CASRGEGEKLFF
.	.	TRBV11-2	TRBJ2-2	TGTGCCAGCAGCTTAATGGTCACCGGGGAGCTGTTTTTT	CASSLMVTGELFF
few	TRBD1	TRBV30	TRBJ1-1	TGTGCCTGGAGCGTCACCCCAGGGGGAAACACTGAAGCTTTCTTT	CAWSVTPGGNTEAFF
.	.	TRBV5-1	TRBJ2-2	TGCGCCAGCAGCTTGATGTCAGCGAGGGACACCGGGGAGCTGTTTTTT	CASSLMSARDTGELFF
.	.	TRBV10-3	TRBJ2-1	TGTGCCACCCGCCGGGACTTTTTAGGTCATGAGCAGTTCTTC	CATRRDFLGHEQFF
.	.	TRBV6-6	TRBJ2-4	TGTGCCAGCAAGATGGACTATGGCTATACGGACATTCAGTACTTC	CASKMDYGYTDIQYF
once	TRBD1	TRBV11-1	TRBJ2-1	TGTGCCAGCAGCTTAGGACAGGGCGCCTTTAGTAGCTCCTACAATGAGCAGTTCTTC	CASSLGQGAFSSSYNEQFF
.	TRBD2	TRBV5-4	TRBJ2-5	TGTGCCAGCAGCCCGAGCGGGGCCTACGTTGAGACCCAGTACTTC	CASSPSGAYVETQYF
.	.	TRBV28	TRBJ2-7	TGTGCCAGCAGTTCCCACCACAGAGGCTACGAGCAGTACTTC	CASSSHHRGYEQYF
once	TRBD1	TRBV28	TRBJ2-7	TGTGCCAGCAGACAAACCCAGGGGGTTTTATACGAGCAGTACTTC	CASRQTQGVLYEQYF
.	.	TRBV6-1	TRBJ2-3	TGTGCCAGCAGGGGACGGAGTACGCAGTATTTT	CASRGRSTQYF
.	.	TRBV28	TRBJ2-7	TGTGCCAGCAAGGGCTGGTACGAGCAGTACTTC	CASKGWYEQYF
.	.	TRBV10-1	TRBJ1-2	TGCGCCAGCAGGAAGAGGACAGCTTATGGCTACACCTTC	CASRKRTAYGYTF
.	TRBD1	TRBV2	TRBJ1-5	TGTGCCAGCAGGACAGGGGTCAATCAGCCCCAGCATTTT	CASRTGVNQPQHF
.	.	TRBV6-6	TRBJ2-2	TGTGCCAGCAGTTCCGGGGGAGCCGGGGAGCTGTTTTTT	CASSSGGAGELFF
.	.	TRBV2	TRBJ2-7	TGTGCCAGCAGTGAAGCGACAACTGGGGGCTACGAGCAGTACTTC	CASSEATTGGYEQYF
.	.	TRBV27	TRBJ2-1	TGTGCCAGCAGTTTATCCCCTTACAATGAGCAGTTCTTC	CASSLSPYNEQFF
.	.	TRBV7-6	TRBJ2-3	TGTGCCAGCAGCTTAGCAGGGGCACCTAGCACAGATACGCAGTATTTT	CASSLAGAPSTDTQYF
.	TRBD1	TRBV6-1	TRBJ1-3	TGTGCCAGTTCCCCTACAGGGGGGGGAAACACCATATATTTT	CASSPTGGGNTIYF
.	.	TRBV5-1	TRBJ2-3	TGCGCCAGCAGCCGCATGGACGGAGATACGCAGTATTTT	CASSRMDGDTQYF
.	.	TRBV28	TRBJ2-7	TGTGCCAGCAGCCCGGACCCAGGAAGATACTACGAGCAGTACTTC	CASSPDPGRYYEQYF
.	.	TRBV5-1	TRBJ2-7	TGCGCCAGCAGCTTGGTTTTAGGGGCCTACGAGCAGTACTTC	CASSLVLGAYEQYF
.	TRBD2	TRBV10-3	TRBJ2-1	TGTGCCATTTCTCGCGGGGGCAATGAGCAGTTCTTC	CAISRGGNEQFF
.	.	TRBV7-9	TRBJ2-3	TGTGCCAGCAGCTTCTTGACAGACTACACAGATACGCAGTATTTT	CASSFLTDYTDTQYF